This passage covers 12 T cell receptor beta chains from one sample sequenced in a study of blood T cell repertoires in COVID-19. Measured with immunoSEQ multiplex PCR; TCRdb has only the in-frame clones, and not every one. The table includes approximately 87,000 clones, 80% to 90% detected once. The source material was peripheral blood. These receptor sequences come from an elderly woman with acute or convalescent COVID-19.

The DNA of the CDR3 is TGTGCCAGCAGCTTACCTTCCGGGAAGAATAATTCACCCCTCCACTTT. Encoded protein: CASSLPSGKNNSPLHF. The rearrangement uses TRBV7-3 and TRBJ1-6; the D is unclear. The CDR3 loop spans 16 amino acids. Trimming took 2 bases from V and 5 from J, leaving 13 bases between them. Germline CDR1 SGHTA, CDR2 FQGTGA.

The chain couples TRBV6-2 or TRBV6-3 to TRBJ2-3; the D gene is possibly TRBD1 (5 bases). This CDR3 has 15 residues. Trimming pared 6 bases from V and 0 bases from J, leaving 13 bases between. The germline V gene has CDR1 MNHEY and CDR2 SVGEGT. The CDR3 protein is CASSTDTRSTDTQYF. For the CDR3, the DNA is TGTGCCAGCAGCACGGACACGAGAAGCACAGATACGCAGTATTTT.

The gene calls are TRBV5-4 and TRBJ1-1, with D perhaps matching TRBD1 (5 bases). CDR3 length: 16 residues. Looked up from germline, CDR1 is SGHNT and CDR2 is YYREEE (reference sequence). V was pared by 9 bases and J by 4 bases, with 25 bases between. DNA for the CDR3: TGTGCCATTTCCAGGGCAGGGCTCGGGAGGTTCACTGAAGCTTTCTTT. Translating gives CAISRAGLGRFTEAFF.

This chain links TRBV19 with TRBJ1-4, with TRBD1 matching 7 bases. V was pared by 3 bases and J by 3 bases, with 1 base of the junction left unmatched. The CDR3 loop spans 14 amino acids. Germline CDR1 reads LNHDA; CDR2 reads SQIVND (reference sequence). CDR3 amino acids: CASSIGQANEKLFF. The CDR3 nucleotides are TGTGCCAGTAGTATTGGACAGGCTAATGAAAAACTGTTTTTT.

This clone showed up just once. This chain links TRBV2 with TRBJ1-1; the D is unclear. This CDR3 has 12 residues. Trimming removed 2 bases from V and 8 bases from J, with 9 bases in between. In germline, CDR1 is SNHLY, CDR2 FYNNEI. This CDR3 is CASSERGFEAFF. For the CDR3, the DNA is TGTGCCAGCAGTGAACGGGGATTCGAAGCTTTCTTT.

The rearrangement links TRBV7-6 to TRBJ2-2; TRBD2 aligns across 9 bases. The CDR3 spans 14 residues. V shed 7 bases, J shed 1 base, and the junction held 1 base outside the gene matches. The germline gives CDR1 SGHVS, CDR2 FNYEAQ. CDR3 region: CASTSGENTGELFF. The CDR3 DNA reads as TGTGCCAGCACTAGCGGGGAGAACACCGGGGAGCTGTTTTTT.

This chain uses TRBV2 with TRBJ2-3; the D gene is possibly TRBD1 (7 bases). Per germline, CDR1 SNHLY and CDR2 FYNNEI. The CDR3 has 13 amino acids. Between the trimmed V and J ends, which lost 6 bases and 6 bases, there was a span of 13 bases. The CDR3 coding sequence is TGTGCCAGCAGCGGAGGGGGCAGGGATACGCAGTATTTT. Its protein is CASSGGGRDTQYF.

On this clone itself: One junction end does not reproduce the germline sequence, and a read error may be involved. J is TRBJ2-2 and V is TRBV19, with a weak D call TRBD2 (6 bases). The CDR3 sequence is 14 residues long. CDR1 is LNHDA, CDR2 SQIVND, per germline (reference sequence). CDR3 sequence: CASNLGGRMGVLFF. CDR3 coding DNA: TGTGCCAGCAACCTCGGGGGACGGATGGGGGTGCTGTTTTTT.

This clone was detected only a few times. The V gene is TRBV29-1, the J gene TRBJ2-2; D is possibly TRBD1 (6 bases). CDR1 is SQVTM and CDR2 is ANQGSEA in the germline V gene. V was trimmed by 4 bases and J by 4 bases, leaving 13 bases between them. CDR3 size: 14 residues. This CDR3 is CSVATGPTTGELFF. The CDR3 DNA follows: TGCAGCGTTGCTACAGGGCCGACCACCGGGGAGCTGTTTTTT.

The chain couples TRBV12-3 or TRBV12-4 to TRBJ2-7; D might be TRBD2 (6 bases). The CDR3 length is 13 residues. V shed 6 bases and J shed 4 bases, with 13 bases lying between them. Written as DNA, the CDR3 is TGTGCCAGCAGCAACACTGGACTATACGAGCAGTACTTC. Translation: CASSNTGLYEQYF.

The CDR3 sequence is CASSFTTGTNSPLHF. The CDR3 DNA sequence: TGTGCCAGCAGTTTTACGACAGGGACTAATTCACCCCTCCACTTT. The chain combines TRBV6-5 with TRBJ1-6; TRBD1 matches 7 bases. Germline CDR1 is MNHEY and CDR2 is SVGAGI. The V segment lost 4 bases and the J segment 6 bases; nucleotides outside the gene matches: 6. CDR3 length: 15 amino acids.

CDR3 in amino acids: CSVGRGPYEQYF. The CDR3 region has the DNA TGCAGCGTTGGGCGGGGCCCATACGAGCAGTACTTC. The chain is built from TRBV29-1 and TRBJ2-7, with D perhaps matching TRBD2 (6 bases). In germline, CDR1 is SQVTM, CDR2 ANQGSEA. The length of the CDR3 is 12 residues. V was cut by 4 bases and J by 4 bases, with 11 bases left in between.